This entry features one T cell receptor beta chain sequence. Here immunoSEQ multiplex PCR was the method, and the copy in TCRdb shows in-frame clones only, minus some. This sample has approximately 47,000 clones, with approximately 85% found just once. V was clipped by 3 bases and J by 0 bases, with 12 bases between them. Germline lookup yields CDR1 SGHDT and CDR2 YYEEEE. This CDR3 has 15 amino acids. These data originate in a study of PD-L1 blockade in urothelial cancer. Noted time point: pretreatment peripheral blood. The TCR originated in a man aged 45-65 years with urothelial cancer. The rearrangement joins TRBV5-6 to TRBJ1-1, with a tentative D call TRBD1 (6 bases). The starting material was PBMCs, obtained around atezolizumab (anti-PD-L1) treatment. The CDR3 sequence: CASSYKGQLNTEAFF. DNA for the CDR3: TGTGCCAGCAGCTATAAAGGACAGTTGAACACTGAAGCTTTCTTT.